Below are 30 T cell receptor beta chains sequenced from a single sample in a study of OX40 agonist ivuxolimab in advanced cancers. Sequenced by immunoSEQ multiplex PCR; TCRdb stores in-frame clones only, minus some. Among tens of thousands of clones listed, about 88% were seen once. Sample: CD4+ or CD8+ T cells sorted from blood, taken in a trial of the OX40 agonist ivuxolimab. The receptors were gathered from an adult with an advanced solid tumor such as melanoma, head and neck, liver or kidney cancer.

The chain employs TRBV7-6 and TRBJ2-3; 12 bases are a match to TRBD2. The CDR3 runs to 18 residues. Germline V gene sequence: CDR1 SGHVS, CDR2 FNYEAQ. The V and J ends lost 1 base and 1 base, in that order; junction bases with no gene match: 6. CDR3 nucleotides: TGTGCCAGCAGCTTAGAAGCAGGACTAGCGGGGCGCACAGATACGCAGTATTTT. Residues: CASSLEAGLAGRTDTQYF.

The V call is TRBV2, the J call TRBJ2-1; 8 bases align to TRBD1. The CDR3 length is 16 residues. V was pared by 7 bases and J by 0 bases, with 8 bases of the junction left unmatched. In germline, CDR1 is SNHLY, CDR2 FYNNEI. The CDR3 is CASKLRTGSSYNEQFF. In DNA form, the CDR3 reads TGTGCCAGCAAACTACGGACAGGGAGCTCCTACAATGAGCAGTTCTTC.

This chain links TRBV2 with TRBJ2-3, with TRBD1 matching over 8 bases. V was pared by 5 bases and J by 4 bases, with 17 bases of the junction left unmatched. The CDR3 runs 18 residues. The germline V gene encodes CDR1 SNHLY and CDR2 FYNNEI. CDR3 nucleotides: TGTGCCAGCAGTTGGAGGGTCGCGACAGGGGAATCGGCAGATACGCAGTATTTT. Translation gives CASSWRVATGESADTQYF. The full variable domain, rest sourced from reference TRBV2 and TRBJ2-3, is EPEVTQTPSHQVTQMGQEVILRCVPISNHLYFYWYRQILGQKVEFLVSFYNNEISEKSEIFDDQFSVERPDGSNFTLKIRSTKLEDSAMYFCASSWRVATGESADTQYFGPGTRLTVL.

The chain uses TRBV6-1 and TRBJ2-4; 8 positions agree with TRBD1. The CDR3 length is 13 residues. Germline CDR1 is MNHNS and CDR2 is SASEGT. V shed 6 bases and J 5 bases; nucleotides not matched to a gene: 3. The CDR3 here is CASRAGGENIQYF. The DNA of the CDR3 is TGTGCCAGCAGGGCAGGGGGCGAAAACATTCAGTACTTC.

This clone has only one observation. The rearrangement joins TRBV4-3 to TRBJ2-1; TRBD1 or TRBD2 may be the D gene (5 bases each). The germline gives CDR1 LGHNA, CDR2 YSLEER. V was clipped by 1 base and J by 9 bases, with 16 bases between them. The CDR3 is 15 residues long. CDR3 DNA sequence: TGCGCCAGCAGCCAAGTAAATGTGGGGGTTCGTGAGCAGTTCTTC. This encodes CASSQVNVGVREQFF.

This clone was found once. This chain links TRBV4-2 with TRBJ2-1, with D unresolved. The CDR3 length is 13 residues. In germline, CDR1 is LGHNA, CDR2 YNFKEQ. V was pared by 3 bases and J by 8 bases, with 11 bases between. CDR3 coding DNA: TGTGCCAGCAGCCACCCCGGCAGTGATGAGCAGTTCTTC. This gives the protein CASSHPGSDEQFF.

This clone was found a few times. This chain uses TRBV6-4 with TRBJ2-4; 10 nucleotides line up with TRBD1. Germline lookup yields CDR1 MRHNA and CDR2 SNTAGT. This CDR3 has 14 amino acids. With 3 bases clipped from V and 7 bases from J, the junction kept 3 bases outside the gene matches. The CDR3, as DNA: TGTGCCAGCAGTGAGACAGGGGGCGGGAACATTCAGTACTTC. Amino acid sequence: CASSETGGGNIQYF.

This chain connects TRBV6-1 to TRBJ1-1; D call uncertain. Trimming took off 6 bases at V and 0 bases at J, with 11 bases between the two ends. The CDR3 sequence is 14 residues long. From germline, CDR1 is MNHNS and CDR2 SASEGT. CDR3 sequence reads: CASSPQNLNTEAFF. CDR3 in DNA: TGTGCCAGCAGCCCGCAAAACCTGAACACTGAAGCTTTCTTT.

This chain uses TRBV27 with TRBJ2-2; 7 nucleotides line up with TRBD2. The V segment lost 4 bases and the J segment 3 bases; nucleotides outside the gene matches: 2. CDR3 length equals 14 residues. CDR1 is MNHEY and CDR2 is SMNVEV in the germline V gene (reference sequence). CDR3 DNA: TGTGCCAGCAGTTCGGGGGGATACACCGGGGAGCTGTTTTTT. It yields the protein CASSSGGYTGELFF.

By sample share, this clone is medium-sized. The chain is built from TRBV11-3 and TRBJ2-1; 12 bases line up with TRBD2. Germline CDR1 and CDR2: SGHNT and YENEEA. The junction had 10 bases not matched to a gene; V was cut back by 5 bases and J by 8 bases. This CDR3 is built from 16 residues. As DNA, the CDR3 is TGTGCCAGCAGCCCCCCGACTAGCGGGAGTGTCGATGAGCAGTTCTTC. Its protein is CASSPPTSGSVDEQFF.

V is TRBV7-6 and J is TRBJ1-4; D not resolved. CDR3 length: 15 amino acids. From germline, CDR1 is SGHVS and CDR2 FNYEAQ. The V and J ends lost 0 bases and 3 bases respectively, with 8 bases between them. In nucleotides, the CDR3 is TGTGCCAGCAGCTTAGCGCGGGTGGCTAATGAAAAACTGTTTTTT. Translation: CASSLARVANEKLFF.

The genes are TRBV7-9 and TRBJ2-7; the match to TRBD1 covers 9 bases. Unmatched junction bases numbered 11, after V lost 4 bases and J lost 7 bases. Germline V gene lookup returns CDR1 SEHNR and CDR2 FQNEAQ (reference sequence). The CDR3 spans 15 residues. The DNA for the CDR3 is TGTGCCAGCAGCTCCGGGACAGGGCGTTTGTTGGAGCAGTACTTC. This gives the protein CASSSGTGRLLEQYF.

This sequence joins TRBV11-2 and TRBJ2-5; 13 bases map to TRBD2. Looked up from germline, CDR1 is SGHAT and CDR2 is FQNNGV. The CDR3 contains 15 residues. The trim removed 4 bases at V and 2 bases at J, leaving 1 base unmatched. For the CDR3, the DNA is TGTGCCAGCAGCTGGACTAGCGGGGGACAAGAGACCCAGTACTTC. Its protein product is CASSWTSGGQETQYF.

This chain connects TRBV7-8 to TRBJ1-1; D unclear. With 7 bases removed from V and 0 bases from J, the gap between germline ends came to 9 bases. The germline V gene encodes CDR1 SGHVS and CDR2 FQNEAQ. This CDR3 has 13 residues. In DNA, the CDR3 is TGTGCCAGCAAGAGGACGGTGAACACTGAAGCTTTCTTT. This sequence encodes CASKRTVNTEAFF.

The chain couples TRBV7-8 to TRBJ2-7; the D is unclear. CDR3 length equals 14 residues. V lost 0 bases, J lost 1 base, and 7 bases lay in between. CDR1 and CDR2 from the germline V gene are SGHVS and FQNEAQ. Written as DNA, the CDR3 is TGTGCCAGCAGCTTAGCGGGCAGTTCCTACGAGCAGTACTTC. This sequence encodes CASSLAGSSYEQYF.

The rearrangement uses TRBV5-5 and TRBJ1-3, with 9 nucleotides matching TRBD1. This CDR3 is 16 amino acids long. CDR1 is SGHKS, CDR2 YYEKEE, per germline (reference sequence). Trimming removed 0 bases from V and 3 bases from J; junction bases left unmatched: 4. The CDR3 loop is CASSLDDRGYGNTIYF. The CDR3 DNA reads TGTGCCAGCAGCTTGGACGACAGGGGGTATGGAAACACCATATATTTT.

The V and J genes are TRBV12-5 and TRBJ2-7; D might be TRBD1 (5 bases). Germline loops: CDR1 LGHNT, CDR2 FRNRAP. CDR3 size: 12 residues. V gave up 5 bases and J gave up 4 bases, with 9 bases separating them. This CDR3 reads CASGHDSYEQYF. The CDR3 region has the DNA TGTGCTAGTGGTCATGACAGTTACGAGCAGTACTTC.

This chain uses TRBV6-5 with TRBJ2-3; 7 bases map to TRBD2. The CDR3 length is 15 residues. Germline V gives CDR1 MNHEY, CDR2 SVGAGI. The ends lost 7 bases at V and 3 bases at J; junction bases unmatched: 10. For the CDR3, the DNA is TGTGCCAGCACTGCCGCGGGAGAGGGTACAGATACGCAGTATTTT. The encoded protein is CASTAAGEGTDTQYF.

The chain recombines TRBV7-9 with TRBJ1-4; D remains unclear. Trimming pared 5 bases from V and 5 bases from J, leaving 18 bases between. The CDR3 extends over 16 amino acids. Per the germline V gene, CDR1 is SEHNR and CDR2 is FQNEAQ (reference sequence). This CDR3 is CASSLTDSKENEKLFF. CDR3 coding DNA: TGTGCCAGCAGCCTCACGGACTCCAAGGAAAATGAAAAACTGTTTTTT.

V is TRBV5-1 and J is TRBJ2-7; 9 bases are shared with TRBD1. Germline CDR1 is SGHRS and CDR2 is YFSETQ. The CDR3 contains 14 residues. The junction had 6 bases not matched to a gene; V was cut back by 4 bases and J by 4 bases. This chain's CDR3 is CASSPGQGQYEQYF. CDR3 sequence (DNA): TGCGCCAGCAGCCCTGGACAGGGGCAATACGAGCAGTACTTC.

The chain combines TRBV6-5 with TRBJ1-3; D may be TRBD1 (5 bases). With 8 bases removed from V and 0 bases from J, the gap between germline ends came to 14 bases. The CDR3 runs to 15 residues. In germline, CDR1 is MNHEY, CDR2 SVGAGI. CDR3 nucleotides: TGTGCCAGCGGAATGGGACCCAACTCTGGAAACACCATATATTTT. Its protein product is CASGMGPNSGNTIYF.

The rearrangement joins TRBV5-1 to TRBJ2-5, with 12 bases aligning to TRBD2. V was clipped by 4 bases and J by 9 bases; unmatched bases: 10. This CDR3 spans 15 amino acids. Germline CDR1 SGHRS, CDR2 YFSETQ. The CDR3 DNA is TGCGCCAGCAGCCCAGGGAGACTAGCGGGAGATCCCCAGTACTTC. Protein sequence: CASSPGRLAGDPQYF.

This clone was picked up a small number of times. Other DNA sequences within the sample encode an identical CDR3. CDR3 protein: CASSLGASAYEQYF. CDR3 bases: TGTGCCAGCAGCTTAGGTGCTTCAGCCTACGAGCAGTACTTC. This rearrangement joins TRBV5-6 to TRBJ2-7; no firm D call. CDR3 length equals 14 residues. Germline CDR1 reads SGHDT; CDR2 reads YYEEEE. V was pared by 2 bases and J by 2 bases, with 11 bases between.

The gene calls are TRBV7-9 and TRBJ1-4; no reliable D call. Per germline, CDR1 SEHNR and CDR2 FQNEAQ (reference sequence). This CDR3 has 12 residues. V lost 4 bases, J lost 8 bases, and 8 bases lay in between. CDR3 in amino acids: CASSSPGEKLFF. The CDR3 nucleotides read TGTGCCAGCAGCTCCCCAGGCGAAAAACTGTTTTTT. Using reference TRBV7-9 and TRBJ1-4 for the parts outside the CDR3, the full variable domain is DTGVSQNPRHKITKRGQNVTFRCDPISEHNRLYWYRQTLGQGPEFLTYFQNEAQLEKSRLLSDRFSAERPKGSFSTLEIQRTEQGDSAMYLCASSSPGEKLFFGSGTQLSVL.

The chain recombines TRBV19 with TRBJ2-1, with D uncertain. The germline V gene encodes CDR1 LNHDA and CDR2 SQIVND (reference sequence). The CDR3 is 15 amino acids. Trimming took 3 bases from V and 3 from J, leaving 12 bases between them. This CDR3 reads CASSILLLDYNEQFF. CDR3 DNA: TGTGCCAGTAGTATCCTCCTTTTGGACTACAATGAGCAGTTCTTC.

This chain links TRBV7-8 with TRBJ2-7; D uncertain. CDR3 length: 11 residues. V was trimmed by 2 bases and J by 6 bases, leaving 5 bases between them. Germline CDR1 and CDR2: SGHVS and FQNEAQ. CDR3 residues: CASSLTTEQYF. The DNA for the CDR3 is TGTGCCAGCAGCTTAACAACCGAGCAGTACTTC.

The CDR3 region is CASRVLLGLQPQHF. The CDR3 coding sequence is TGTGCCAGCAGAGTTTTACTAGGGCTTCAGCCCCAGCATTTT. The chain uses TRBV28 and TRBJ1-5; the D is unclear. Germline V gene lookup returns CDR1 MDHEN and CDR2 SYDVKM. V was cut by 6 bases and J by 6 bases, with 15 bases left in between. The CDR3 sequence is 14 residues long.

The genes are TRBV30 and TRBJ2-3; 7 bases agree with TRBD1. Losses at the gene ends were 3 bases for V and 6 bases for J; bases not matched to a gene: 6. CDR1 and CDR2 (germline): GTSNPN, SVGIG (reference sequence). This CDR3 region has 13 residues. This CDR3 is CAWRFTGVDTQYF. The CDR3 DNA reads TGTGCCTGGAGATTTACAGGGGTGGATACGCAGTATTTT. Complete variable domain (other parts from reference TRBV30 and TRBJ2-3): SQTIHQWPATLVQPVGSPLSLECTVEGTSNPNLYWYRQAAGRGLQLLFYSVGIGQISSEVPQNLSASRPQDRQFILSSKKLLLSDSGFYLCAWRFTGVDTQYFGPGTRLTVL.

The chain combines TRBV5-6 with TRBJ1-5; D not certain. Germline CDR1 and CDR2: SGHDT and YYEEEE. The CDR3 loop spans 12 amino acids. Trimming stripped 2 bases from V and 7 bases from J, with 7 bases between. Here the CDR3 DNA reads TGTGCCAGCAGCTTAGGGTCCCAGCCCCAGCATTTT. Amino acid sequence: CASSLGSQPQHF. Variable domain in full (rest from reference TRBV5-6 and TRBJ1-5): DAGVTQSPTHLIKTRGQQVTLRCSPKSGHDTVSWYQQALGQGPQFIFQYYEEEERQRGNFPDRFSGHQFPNYSSELNVNALLLGDSALYLCASSLGSQPQHFGDGTRLSIL.

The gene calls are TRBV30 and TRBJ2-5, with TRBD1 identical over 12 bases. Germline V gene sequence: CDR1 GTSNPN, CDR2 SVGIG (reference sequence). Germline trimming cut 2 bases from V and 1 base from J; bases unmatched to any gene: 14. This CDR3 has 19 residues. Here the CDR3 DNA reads TGTGCCTGGAGTCTACGGAGTGGGACAGGGGGCGTATTCCAAGAGACCCAGTACTTC. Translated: CAWSLRSGTGGVFQETQYF.